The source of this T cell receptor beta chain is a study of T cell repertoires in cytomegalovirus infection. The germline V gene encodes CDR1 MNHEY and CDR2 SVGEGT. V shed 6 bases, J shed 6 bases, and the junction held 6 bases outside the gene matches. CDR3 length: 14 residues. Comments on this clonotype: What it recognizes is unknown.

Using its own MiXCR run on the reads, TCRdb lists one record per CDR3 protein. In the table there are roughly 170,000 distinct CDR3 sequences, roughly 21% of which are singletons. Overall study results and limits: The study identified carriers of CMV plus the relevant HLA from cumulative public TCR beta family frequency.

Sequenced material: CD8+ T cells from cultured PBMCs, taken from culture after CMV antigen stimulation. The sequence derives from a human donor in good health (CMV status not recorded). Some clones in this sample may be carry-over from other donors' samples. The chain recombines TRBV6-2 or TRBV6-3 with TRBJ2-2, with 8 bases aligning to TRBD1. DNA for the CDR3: TGTGCCAGCAGAGGAACAGGGGGTCCCGGGGAGCTGTTTTTT. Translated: CASRGTGGPGELFF.